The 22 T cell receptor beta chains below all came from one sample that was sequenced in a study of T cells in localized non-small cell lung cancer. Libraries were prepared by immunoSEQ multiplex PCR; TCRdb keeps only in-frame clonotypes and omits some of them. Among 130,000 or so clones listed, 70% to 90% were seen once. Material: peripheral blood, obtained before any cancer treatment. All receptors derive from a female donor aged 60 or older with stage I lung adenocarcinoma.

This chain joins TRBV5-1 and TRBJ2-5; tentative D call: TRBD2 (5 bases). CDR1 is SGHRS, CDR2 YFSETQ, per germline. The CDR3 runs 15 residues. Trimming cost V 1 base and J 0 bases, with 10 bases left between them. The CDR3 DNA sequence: TGCGCCAGCAGCTTGTCGGGCGGGTACCAAGAGACCCAGTACTTC. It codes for CASSLSGGYQETQYF.

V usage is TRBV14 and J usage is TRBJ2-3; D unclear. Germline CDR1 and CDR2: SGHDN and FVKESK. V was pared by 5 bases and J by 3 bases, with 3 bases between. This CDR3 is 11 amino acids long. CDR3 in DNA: TGTGCCAGCAGCGAAACAGATACGCAGTATTTT. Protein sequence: CASSETDTQYF.

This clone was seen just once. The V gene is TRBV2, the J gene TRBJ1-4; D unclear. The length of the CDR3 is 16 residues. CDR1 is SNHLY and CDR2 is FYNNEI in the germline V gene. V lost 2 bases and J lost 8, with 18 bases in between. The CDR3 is CASSETWESGSEKLFF. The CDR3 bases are TGTGCCAGCAGTGAAACTTGGGAATCTGGGAGCGAAAAACTGTTTTTT.

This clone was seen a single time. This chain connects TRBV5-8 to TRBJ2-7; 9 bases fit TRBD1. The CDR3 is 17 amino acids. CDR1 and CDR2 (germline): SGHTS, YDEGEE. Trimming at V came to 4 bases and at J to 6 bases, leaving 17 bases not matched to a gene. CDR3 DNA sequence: TGTGCCAGCAGCATATCCCTCCGGGACAGGGAGTATCTCGAGCAGTACTTC. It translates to CASSISLRDREYLEQYF.

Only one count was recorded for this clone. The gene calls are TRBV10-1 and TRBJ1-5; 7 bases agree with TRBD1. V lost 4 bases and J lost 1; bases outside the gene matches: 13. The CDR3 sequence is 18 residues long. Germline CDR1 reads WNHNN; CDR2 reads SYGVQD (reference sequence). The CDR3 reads CASSGLITGDQSNQPQHF. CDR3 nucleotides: TGCGCCAGCAGTGGACTAATTACAGGGGACCAAAGCAATCAGCCCCAGCATTTT.

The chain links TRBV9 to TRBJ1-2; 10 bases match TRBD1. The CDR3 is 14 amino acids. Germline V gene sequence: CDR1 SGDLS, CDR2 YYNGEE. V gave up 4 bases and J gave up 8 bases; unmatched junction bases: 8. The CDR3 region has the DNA TGTGCCAGCAGCCCATCAGACAGGGGGCAGGGCTACACCTTC. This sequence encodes CASSPSDRGQGYTF. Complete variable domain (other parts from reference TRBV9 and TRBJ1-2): DSGVTQTPKHLITATGQRVTLRCSPRSGDLSVYWYQQSLDQGLQFLIQYYNGEERAKGNILERFSAQQFPDLHSELNLSSLELGDSALYFCASSPSDRGQGYTFGSGTRLTVV.

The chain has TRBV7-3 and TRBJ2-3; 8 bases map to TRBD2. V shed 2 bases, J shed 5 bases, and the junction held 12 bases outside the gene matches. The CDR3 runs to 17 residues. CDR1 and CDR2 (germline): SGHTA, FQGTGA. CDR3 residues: CASSLQGSGGLQDTQYF. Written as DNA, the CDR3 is TGTGCCAGCAGCTTACAAGGCTCGGGAGGGTTACAAGATACGCAGTATTTT.

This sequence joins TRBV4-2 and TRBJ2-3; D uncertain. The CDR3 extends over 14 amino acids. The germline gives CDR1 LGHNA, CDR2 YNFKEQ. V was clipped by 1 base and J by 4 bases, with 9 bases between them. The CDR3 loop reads CASSQVSDADTQYF. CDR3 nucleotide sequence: TGTGCCAGCAGCCAAGTCTCGGACGCAGATACGCAGTATTTT.

In DNA form, the CDR3 reads TGTGCCAGCAGCTTGGTCCCGGAAAGCCGACCCCAGCATTTT. Its protein product is CASSLVPESRPQHF. The rearrangement uses TRBV5-4 and TRBJ1-5; no firm D call. The CDR3 contains 14 residues. Germline V gives CDR1 SGHNT, CDR2 YYREEE (reference sequence). V gave up 0 bases and J gave up 10 bases, with 14 bases separating them.

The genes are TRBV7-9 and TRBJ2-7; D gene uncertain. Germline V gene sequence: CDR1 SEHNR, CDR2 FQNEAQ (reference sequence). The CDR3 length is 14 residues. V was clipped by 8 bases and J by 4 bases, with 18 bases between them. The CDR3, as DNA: TGTGCCAGCGGTGGTCCAGCCGACCGTTACGAGCAGTACTTC. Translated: CASGGPADRYEQYF.

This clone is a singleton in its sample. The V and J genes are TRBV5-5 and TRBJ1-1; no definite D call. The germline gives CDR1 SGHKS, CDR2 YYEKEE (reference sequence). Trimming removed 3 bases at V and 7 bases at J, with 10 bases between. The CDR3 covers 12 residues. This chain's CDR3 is CASSSFLREAFF. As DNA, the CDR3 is TGTGCCAGCAGCTCTTTCTTGCGTGAAGCTTTCTTT.

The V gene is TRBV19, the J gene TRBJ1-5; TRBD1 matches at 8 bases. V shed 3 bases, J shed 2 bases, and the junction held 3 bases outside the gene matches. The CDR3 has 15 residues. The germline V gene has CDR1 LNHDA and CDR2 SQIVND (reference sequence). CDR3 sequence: CASSIGQGGNQPQHF. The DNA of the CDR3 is TGTGCCAGTAGTATCGGACAGGGTGGCAATCAGCCCCAGCATTTT.

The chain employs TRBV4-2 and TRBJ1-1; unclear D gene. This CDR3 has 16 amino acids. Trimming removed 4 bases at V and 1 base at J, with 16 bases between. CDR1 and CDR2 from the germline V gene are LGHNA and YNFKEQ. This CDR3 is CASSLKPGRENTEAFF. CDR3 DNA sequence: TGTGCCAGCAGCCTCAAACCCGGACGGGAGAACACTGAAGCTTTCTTT.

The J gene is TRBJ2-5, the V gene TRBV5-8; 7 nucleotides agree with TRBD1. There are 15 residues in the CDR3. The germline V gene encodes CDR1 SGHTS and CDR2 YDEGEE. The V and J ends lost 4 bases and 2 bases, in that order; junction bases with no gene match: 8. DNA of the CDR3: TGTGCCAGCAGCCTTTGGACAGGAGTACAAGAGACCCAGTACTTC. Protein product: CASSLWTGVQETQYF.

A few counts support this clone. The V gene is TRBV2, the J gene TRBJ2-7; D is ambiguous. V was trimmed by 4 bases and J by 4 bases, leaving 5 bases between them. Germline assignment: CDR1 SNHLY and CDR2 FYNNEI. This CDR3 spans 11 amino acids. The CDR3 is CASSVEYEQYF. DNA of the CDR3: TGTGCCAGCAGTGTGGAATACGAGCAGTACTTC.

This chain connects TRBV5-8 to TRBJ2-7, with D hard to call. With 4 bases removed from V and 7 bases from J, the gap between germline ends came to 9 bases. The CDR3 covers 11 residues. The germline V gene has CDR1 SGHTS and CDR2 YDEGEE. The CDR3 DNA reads TGTGCCAGCAGCCGGACGTTAGAGCAGTACTTC. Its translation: CASSRTLEQYF.

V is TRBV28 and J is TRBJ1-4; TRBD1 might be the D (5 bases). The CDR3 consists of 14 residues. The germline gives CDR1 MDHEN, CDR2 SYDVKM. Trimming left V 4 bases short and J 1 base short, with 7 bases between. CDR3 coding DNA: TGTGCCAGCAGTTCCAGGGTAACTAATGAAAAACTGTTTTTT. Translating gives CASSSRVTNEKLFF.

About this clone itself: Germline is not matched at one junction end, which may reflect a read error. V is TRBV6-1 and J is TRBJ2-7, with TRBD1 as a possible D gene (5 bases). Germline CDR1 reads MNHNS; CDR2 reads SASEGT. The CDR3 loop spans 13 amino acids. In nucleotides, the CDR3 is TGTGCCGGCAGTGAAAATGGCAGGGCGGTCCAGTACTTC. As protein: CAGSENGRAVQYF.

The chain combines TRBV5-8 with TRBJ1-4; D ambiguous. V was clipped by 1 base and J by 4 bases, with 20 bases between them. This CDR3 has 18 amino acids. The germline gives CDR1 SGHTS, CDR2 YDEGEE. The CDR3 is CASSLLFPGTLYNEKLFF. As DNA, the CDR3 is TGTGCCAGCAGCTTGTTATTCCCCGGTACCCTCTATAATGAAAAACTGTTTTTT.

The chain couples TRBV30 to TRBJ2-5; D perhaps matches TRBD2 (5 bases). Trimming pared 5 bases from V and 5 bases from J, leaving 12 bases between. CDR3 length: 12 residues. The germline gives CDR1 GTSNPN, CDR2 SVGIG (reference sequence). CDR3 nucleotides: TGTGCCTGGGGCCGAGGGCCCGAGACCCAGTACTTC. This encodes CAWGRGPETQYF.

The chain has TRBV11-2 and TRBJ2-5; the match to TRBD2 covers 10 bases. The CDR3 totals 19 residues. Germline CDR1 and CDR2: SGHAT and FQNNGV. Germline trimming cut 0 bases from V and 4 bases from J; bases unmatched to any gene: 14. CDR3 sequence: CASSLDLFRVAGGLETQYF. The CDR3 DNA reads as TGTGCCAGCAGCTTAGACCTTTTTAGAGTAGCGGGAGGACTAGAGACCCAGTACTTC. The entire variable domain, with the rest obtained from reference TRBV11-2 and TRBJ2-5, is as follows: EAGVAQSPRYKIIEKRQSVAFWCNPISGHATLYWYQQILGQGPKLLIQFQNNGVVDDSQLPKDRFSAERLKGVDSTLKIQPAKLEDSAVYLCASSLDLFRVAGGLETQYFGPGTRLLVL.

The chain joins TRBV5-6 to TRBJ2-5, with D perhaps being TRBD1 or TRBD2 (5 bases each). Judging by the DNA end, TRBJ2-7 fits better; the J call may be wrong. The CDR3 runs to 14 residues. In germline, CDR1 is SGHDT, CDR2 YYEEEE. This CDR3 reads CASSLAGSSYEQYF. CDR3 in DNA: TGTGCCAGCAGCTTGGCAGGGAGCTCCTACGAGCAGTACTTC.